These 23 T cell receptor beta chains share one sample of origin, sequenced in a study of spatial heterogeneity in lung cancer. Time point indicated: sample taken at primary tumor resection. The antigens of these receptors remain unknown. TCRdb fed the 5' RACE reads into MiXCR, producing one record per CDR3 protein. The table includes 10,000 to 12,000 distinct CDR3 sequences, 10% to 15% detected once. The study, taken as a whole, reports: Mutation counts in tumors were tracked by counts of expanded intratumoral alpha and beta TCRs.

Material: lung tumor tissue, obtained at surgery. These TCRs come from a female donor with early-stage non-small cell lung cancer.

This clonotype was counted many times. This chain links TRBV20-1 with TRBJ2-6; 10 bases line up with TRBD1. Germline V CDR1 and CDR2: DFQATT, SNEGSKA (reference sequence). This CDR3 region has 20 residues. The V segment lost 4 bases and the J segment 0 bases; nucleotides outside the gene matches: 15. CDR3 amino acids: CSATGTGDHTPYSGANVLTF. The CDR3 DNA reads TGCAGTGCTACCGGGACAGGGGACCACACACCCTACTCTGGGGCCAACGTCCTGACTTTC.

This clonotype was seen more than once but under ten times. V gene TRBV28 combines with J gene TRBJ1-5; D call uncertain. This CDR3 comprises 16 residues. Trimming pared 7 bases from V and 0 bases from J, leaving 16 bases between. CDR1 and CDR2 from the germline V gene are MDHEN and SYDVKM. The CDR3 DNA reads TGTGCCAGCACCCAGAACCCGGAATATAGCAATCAGCCCCAGCATTTT. Encoded protein: CASTQNPEYSNQPQHF. Drawing the rest from reference TRBV28 and TRBJ1-5, the complete variable domain is DVKVTQSSRYLVKRTGEKVFLECVQDMDHENMFWYRQDPGLGLRLIYFSYDVKMKEKGDIPEGYSVSREKKERFSLILESASTNQTSMYLCASTQNPEYSNQPQHFGDGTRLSIL.

This clonotype was counted many times. V and J are TRBV19 and TRBJ1-1; D gene unclear. CDR3 length: 11 residues. Germline values: CDR1 LNHDA, CDR2 SQIVND (reference sequence). Trimming stripped 8 bases from V and 6 bases from J, with 10 bases between. Here the CDR3 reads CASVNRAEAFF. The CDR3 DNA sequence: TGTGCCAGTGTCAACAGAGCTGAAGCTTTCTTT.

The chain employs TRBV4-2 and TRBJ2-1, with D unresolved. This CDR3 is 14 amino acids long. Trimming pared 0 bases from V and 12 bases from J, leaving 15 bases between. Germline CDR1 and CDR2: LGHNA and YNFKEQ. CDR3: CASSQDYGSRRQFF. In nucleotides, the CDR3 is TGTGCCAGCAGCCAAGACTACGGTAGCCGTAGGCAGTTCTTC.

This clonotype is judged hyperexpanded. The V and J genes are TRBV12-3 or TRBV12-4 and TRBJ1-2; TRBD1 agrees at 8 bases. The CDR3 totals 16 residues. Unmatched junction bases numbered 9, after V lost 6 bases and J lost 0 bases. This CDR3 is CASRLNRGRSNYGYTF. As DNA, the CDR3 is TGTGCCAGCAGACTAAACAGGGGGAGGTCTAACTATGGCTACACCTTC.

The V gene is TRBV7-9, the J gene TRBJ2-5; the D gene is possibly TRBD2 (5 bases). Looked up from germline, CDR1 is SEHNR and CDR2 is FQNEAQ (reference sequence). The V end was cut by 7 bases, the J end by 7 bases, with 16 bases between. There are 13 residues in the CDR3. The CDR3 DNA reads as TGTGCCAGCATCGGAGAGGGAGCCGGGACCCAGTACTTC. It encodes CASIGEGAGTQYF.

With regard to this clonotype: Because it lacks the conserved phenylalanine or tryptophan at the end, this CDR3 is likely a read error. CDR3 residues: CASSPNPPGTVITYEQYL. The CDR3 DNA reads TGTGCCAGCTCACCAAATCCCCCTGGGACAGTTATCACCTACGAGCAGTACTTA. The gene calls are TRBV18 and TRBJ2-7; 7 bases fit TRBD1. The junction had 15 bases not matched to a gene; V was cut back by 2 bases and J by 2 bases. Germline loops: CDR1 KGHSH, CDR2 LQKENI. The CDR3 has 18 residues.

This clonotype was detected ten times or more. The rearrangement joins TRBV6-5 to TRBJ2-7; 8 bases agree with TRBD2. The CDR3 loop spans 14 amino acids. Trimming took 5 bases from V and 5 from J; bases not matched to a gene: 8. Germline values: CDR1 MNHEY, CDR2 SVGAGI. In DNA, the CDR3 is TGTGCCAGCAGTCCTTTAGCGGGAATCCACGAGCAGTACTTC. Protein product: CASSPLAGIHEQYF.

J is TRBJ1-2 and V is TRBV7-8; D is perhaps TRBD1 (5 bases). V was pared by 5 bases and J by 8 bases, with 15 bases between. The germline V gene has CDR1 SGHVS and CDR2 FQNEAQ. The CDR3 contains 13 residues. The CDR3 DNA sequence: TGTGCCAGCAGCCCAAGCAGGGCGGGAGGCTACACCTTC. It is translated as CASSPSRAGGYTF.

The sample holds one count of this clonotype. A much bigger clone sits one base away, suggesting this may be a read error. J is TRBJ2-1 and V is TRBV6-6; D uncertain. V was pared by 10 bases and J by 5 bases, with 18 bases between. This CDR3 is 14 amino acids long. CDR1 and CDR2 from the germline V gene are MNHNY and SVGAGI (reference sequence). The CDR3 region has the DNA TGTGCCAACAGCCGCCTCGAAGGCAACAATGAGCAGTTCTTC. Its translation is CANSRLEGNNEQFF.

In its sample, this clonotype was seen many times. CDR3 in amino acids: CATSASTNEKLFF. The CDR3 nucleotides read TGTGCCACCAGTGCTTCAACTAATGAAAAACTGTTTTTT. This sequence joins TRBV24-1 and TRBJ1-4; D remains unclear. Trimming took off 5 bases at V and 0 bases at J, with 3 bases between the two ends. Germline CDR1 and CDR2: KGHDR and SFDVKD. The CDR3 is 13 residues long.

This clonotype has a count of ten or more. V is TRBV5-5 and J is TRBJ1-5; D remains unclear. The V end was cut by 4 bases, the J end by 4 bases, with 12 bases between. This CDR3 comprises 14 residues. Germline CDR1 and CDR2: SGHKS and YYEKEE (reference sequence). CDR3 DNA: TGTGCCAGCAGCGCAGACATACATAATCAGCCCCAGCATTTT. Protein product: CASSADIHNQPQHF.

This chain connects TRBV28 to TRBJ2-4; the match to TRBD1 covers 11 bases. Losses at the gene ends were 6 bases for V and 6 bases for J; bases not matched to a gene: 7. The germline V gene has CDR1 MDHEN and CDR2 SYDVKM. The CDR3 sequence is 15 residues long. CDR3 DNA sequence: TGTGCCAGCAGATCGGGACAGGGGGTCGGAAACATTCAGTACTTC. Protein: CASRSGQGVGNIQYF.

This clonotype was counted ten times or more. The chain joins TRBV5-1 to TRBJ1-2, with a possible D match to TRBD1 (5 bases). The V gene's germline CDR1 is SGHRS and CDR2 YFSETQ. The V gene lost 2 bases and the J gene lost 6 bases, with 8 bases spanning the gap. This CDR3 is built from 12 residues. The CDR3 loop reads CASSFQGDGYTF. The CDR3 DNA is TGCGCCAGCAGCTTCCAGGGAGATGGCTACACCTTC.

The chain combines TRBV9 with TRBJ2-2; 10 nucleotides match TRBD1. CDR1 is SGDLS and CDR2 is YYNGEE in the germline V gene. Trimming took 1 base from V and 7 from J; bases not matched to a gene: 4. The CDR3 is 15 amino acids. CDR3 in amino acids: CASSVMGQGFGELFF. CDR3 in DNA: TGTGCCAGCAGCGTAATGGGACAGGGGTTCGGGGAGCTGTTTTTT.

In the case of this clonotype: This sequence may be a read error, since a much larger clone differs from it by one base. The gene calls are TRBV7-7 and TRBJ2-5; 10 positions agree with TRBD2. The CDR3 totals 15 residues. In germline, CDR1 is SSHAT, CDR2 FNYEAQ (reference sequence). The CDR3 DNA follows: TGTGCTAGCAACTTAAGCGGGAGGGCCGGTGAGACCCAGTACTTC. Translated, it gives CASNLSGRAGETQYF.

This clonotype has a count of ten or more. CDR3 residues: CASSYYIAGTSGRNTGELFF. The DNA for the CDR3 is TGTGCCAGCAGTTACTATATAGCCGGGACTAGCGGGAGGAACACCGGGGAGCTGTTTTTT. V usage is TRBV6-2 or TRBV6-3 and J usage is TRBJ2-2; 14 bases fit TRBD2. This CDR3 has 20 amino acids. Germline values: CDR1 MNHEY, CDR2 SVGEGT. After removal of 1 base from V and 1 base from J, the junction contained 8 bases not matched to a gene.

By share, this clonotype ranks as medium-sized (0.01 to 0.1%). This rearrangement joins TRBV4-2 to TRBJ2-1; either TRBD1 or TRBD2 may supply D (5 bases each). V gave up 0 bases and J gave up 2 bases, with 11 bases separating them. Germline values: CDR1 LGHNA, CDR2 YNFKEQ. The CDR3 consists of 16 residues. CDR3: CASSQEAQGPYNEQFF. CDR3 DNA: TGTGCCAGCAGCCAAGAGGCCCAGGGACCCTACAATGAGCAGTTCTTC.

This clonotype was picked up many times. The chain uses TRBV29-1 and TRBJ2-2, with a tentative D call TRBD2 (5 bases). Germline V gives CDR1 SQVTM, CDR2 ANQGSEA. The CDR3 runs to 13 residues. Deletions cut 4 bases from V and 1 base from J, with 7 bases between. CDR3 coding DNA: TGCAGCGTTGGACGGGAGAACACCGGGGAGCTGTTTTTT. Protein: CSVGRENTGELFF.

The rearrangement uses TRBV11-2 and TRBJ2-5; possibly TRBD2 for D (6 bases). The V end was cut by 1 base, the J end by 1 base, with 10 bases between. Germline CDR1 and CDR2: SGHAT and FQNNGV. CDR3 length equals 15 residues. The CDR3 here is CASSLGGGTQETQYF. The CDR3 nucleotides are TGTGCCAGCAGCTTAGGGGGCGGGACCCAAGAGACCCAGTACTTC.

Turning to this clonotype: One junction end does not reproduce the germline sequence, and a read error may be involved. The chain uses TRBV6-5 and TRBJ2-2; D may be TRBD1 or TRBD2 (5 bases each). Germline CDR1 and CDR2: MNHEY and SVGAGI. The CDR3 is 14 amino acids. In nucleotides, the CDR3 is TGTGCCAGCAGGTACTCCGGGACCACCGGGGAGCTGTTTTTT. Protein product: CASRYSGTTGELFF.

The chain links TRBV5-4 to TRBJ2-7, with TRBD2 matching over 8 bases. Germline V lookup: CDR1 SGHNT, CDR2 YYREEE (reference sequence). This CDR3 is built from 15 residues. Trimming cost V 4 bases and J 0 bases; bases outside gene matches: 6. The CDR3 reads CASSDSAGGSYEQYF. The CDR3 DNA sequence: TGTGCCAGCAGCGATTCCGCGGGAGGCTCCTACGAGCAGTACTTC.

Details on this clonotype: Being one base from a much bigger clone, this may be a read error. The final CDR3 position lacks the conserved phenylalanine or tryptophan, pointing to a likely read error. The CDR3 region is CASRAGAGKNNEQFL. The CDR3 bases are TGTGCCAGCAGAGCCGGAGCGGGGAAGAACAATGAGCAGTTCTTA. The chain couples TRBV7-9 to TRBJ2-1; TRBD2 matches at 7 bases. The CDR3 length is 15 residues. Trimming cost V 6 bases and J 5 bases; bases outside gene matches: 10. Germline CDR1 reads SEHNR; CDR2 reads FQNEAQ (reference sequence).